The 11 T cell receptor delta chains presented below share a single source sample, sequenced in a study of γδ T cells in repeated Plasmodium falciparum infection. TCRdb redid the clone calls on the multiplex PCR reads with CATT. The table shows roughly 90,000 delta-chain clones, with 0.98% occurring only once. Gammadelta T cells were flow-sorted from PBMC into Vgamma9/Vdelta2+ and Vdelta2-negative populations for bulk analysis. The source material was gamma-delta T cells from blood. Source of these receptors: a pool of human donors (malaria-infected and uninfected, not separated).

A few counts support this clone. TCRdb assigns this DNA the protein of a much larger clone, which departs from its translation at residue 11; this likely reflects a read error, and the protein shown comes from translating the DNA. This chain joins TRDV1 and TRDJ1, with D hard to call. Here the J gene was assigned by germline matching of the DNA, as TCRdb has none. Trimming removed 8 bases from V and 2 bases from J, with 21 bases in between. CDR1 is TSWWSYY and CDR2 is QGS in the germline V gene. This CDR3 spans 16 amino acids. This CDR3 reads CALLTATRSSTDKLIF. The CDR3 coding sequence is TGTGCTCTTCTGACCGCAACAAGGAGTTCGACCGATAAACTCATCTTT.

On this clone itself: A read error is likely here: a far larger clone is one base away. This specimen includes other DNA sequences encoding the same CDR3. The V gene is listed as TRDV2; no J gene was called; the D segment call TRDD3 is taken from the table without a DNA check. The CDR3 is 20 amino acids. CDR1 is GEAIGNYY, CDR2 EKD, per germline. The CDR3 nucleotides are TGTGCCTGTGACACCAATTTTCCGGGGGATACGACTCCGTACACCGATAAACTTATCTTT. Translation: CACDTNFPGDTTPYTDKLIF.

For this clone: A far larger clone is a single base away, which makes a read error likely. Distinct nucleotide sequences in the sample also encode this CDR3. The J gene is TRDJ3, the V gene TRDV2; 11 nucleotides line up with TRDD3. Here the J gene was assigned by germline matching of the DNA, as TCRdb has none. This CDR3 region has 19 residues. From germline, CDR1 is GEAIGNYY and CDR2 EKD. CDR3 nucleotide sequence: TGTGCCTGTGACACCGTACTGGGGGATAGCTCCTGGGACACCCGGCAGATGTTTTTC. It specifies CACDTVLGDSSWDTRQMFF.

This clone was seen a handful of times. The TCRdb protein comes from a much larger clone and disagrees with this DNA's translation at residue 3, likely due to a read error; the protein given here is derived from the DNA. The chain recombines TRDV2 with TRDJ2; 13 bases agree with TRDD3. The J gene, not given by TCRdb, was assigned here from a germline match of the nucleotide sequence. CDR1 and CDR2 (germline): GEAIGNYY, EKD. This CDR3 has 19 residues. The DNA of the CDR3 is TGTGCCCGTGACACCGTACTGGGGGATACGCACGCGACGGCAGCACAACTCTTCTTT. This codes for CARDTVLGDTHATAAQLFF.

This clone was seen a few times. This likely reflects a read error, since a far larger clone is one base away. Different DNA sequences within this sample yield the same CDR3. CDR3 nucleotides: TGTGCCTGTGACACGTTGGCTGGGGGACTAGATAAACTCATCTTT. It translates to CACDTLAGGLDKLIF. The rearrangement uses TRDV2 and TRDJ1, with 8 positions matching TRDD3. The germline gives CDR1 GEAIGNYY, CDR2 EKD. Unmatched junction bases numbered 8, after V lost 1 base and J lost 5 bases. The CDR3 sequence is 15 residues long.

This clone has a handful of counts. The protein TCRdb lists belongs to a much larger clone and differs from this DNA's translation at residue 4, which points to a read error; the protein shown is made from the DNA. This chain joins TRDV2 and TRDJ1, with TRDD3 matching 9 bases. Assignment of the J gene here rests on matching the DNA to germline, because TCRdb gives none. This CDR3 region has 24 residues. Germline V gives CDR1 GEAIGNYY, CDR2 EKD. CDR3 residues: CACYTLAPSPTAGGSYTDGHKLIF. DNA of the CDR3: TGTGCCTGTTACACCCTGGCCCCCTCTCCTACGGCTGGGGGATCGTACACCGATGGTCATAAACTCATCTTT.

There are a few counts of this clone. The amino acid sequence in TCRdb belongs to a much larger clone and departs from this DNA's translation at residue 14, likely a sequencing read error; the sequence shown is translated from the DNA. The V gene reported is TRDV2; the J gene is uncalled. Germline values: CDR1 GEAIGNYY, CDR2 EKD. The CDR3 contains 15 residues. CDR3 amino acids: CACDTVTVNTDKLTF. In DNA, the CDR3 is TGTGCCTGTGACACCGTTACAGTGAACACCGATAAACTCACCTTT.

The sample holds a few counts of this clone. This sequence is one base from a far larger clone and is likely a read error. The same CDR3 also results from other DNA sequences found in this sample. This chain links TRDV2 with TRDJ1, with 13 bases fitting TRDD3. TCRdb offers no J gene call, so here the DNA was matched to germline to obtain one. The CDR3 is 18 amino acids. Germline lookup yields CDR1 GEAIGNYY and CDR2 EKD. CDR3 bases: TGCGCCTGTGACACTGCCCAACTGGGGGATACGCTGTCCAGACAACTCATCTTT. It codes for CACDTAQLGDTLSRQLIF.

This clone has a handful of counts. TCRdb assigns this DNA the protein of a much larger clone, which departs from its translation at residue 6; this likely reflects a read error, and the protein shown comes from translating the DNA. The chain joins TRDV2 to TRDJ1; a possible D gene is TRDD3 (6 bases). As TCRdb names no J gene, one was assigned here on the basis of a DNA match to germline. Trimming pared 0 bases from V and 0 bases from J, leaving 19 bases between. CDR1 and CDR2 from the germline V gene are GEAIGNYY and EKD. The CDR3 length is 18 residues. The CDR3, as DNA: TGTGCCTGTGACACCGCGGTGGGGATCATGAGTTACACCGATAAACTCATCTTT. It yields the protein CACDTAVGIMSYTDKLIF.

This clone was counted at least ten times. A far more abundant clone sits one base away, making this likely a read error. Other DNA sequences in this sample translate to the same CDR3. V gene TRDV2 combines with J gene TRDJ1; 8 bases line up with TRDD3. The J gene, left out of TCRdb, was set here by checking the DNA against germline. Germline V gene data show CDR1 as GEAIGNYY and CDR2 as EKD. This CDR3 is built from 18 residues. The CDR3 reads CACDTVGDGAPRTDKLIF. The CDR3 DNA follows: TGTGCCTGCGACACCGTGGGGGATGGGGCCCCACGAACCGATAAACTCATCTTT.

This clone occurred a few times. A far larger clone lies a single base away; this is likely a read error. In the same sample, other DNA sequences code for this CDR3. This chain joins TRDV1 and TRDJ1; 10 bases line up with TRDD3. No J gene is reported in TCRdb; it was inferred here by comparing the DNA with germline. The ends lost 0 bases at V and 5 bases at J; junction bases unmatched: 12. The V gene's germline CDR1 is TSWWSYY and CDR2 QGS. The CDR3 is 18 amino acids. In DNA form, the CDR3 reads TGTGCTCTTGGGGAACTAATCCTAATTACTGGGGGATCTGATAAACTCATCTTT. It yields the protein CALGELILITGGSDKLIF.